The clone carrying this TCR beta chain was seen at least ten times. The target antigen is unknown. 5'RACE primed at constant segments yielded TCR alpha and TCR beta cDNA libraries bearing sample barcodes and UMIs. One entry per CDR3 protein results from TCRdb running MiXCR on the 5' RACE reads. This sample has about 240,000 distinct CDR3 sequences, with 8.5% to 9.5% found just once. J gave up 2 bases and V 9 bases, and 5 bases lay outside the gene matches. Germline V gene sequence: CDR1 SGHKS, CDR2 YYEKEE (reference sequence). The CDR3 is 13 amino acids. The data originate from a study of T-cell memory formation after mild COVID-19. Study overall: There were largely donor-specific TCR clusters.

Study observations and caveats: Contracting CD4+ clones sat mainly in CM and EM; CD8+ in EMRA.

The chain couples TRBV5-5 to TRBJ2-3; 8 nucleotides align to TRBD1. The sequence was collected from a man aged 18 to 30 who had mild COVID-19 (a few samples of this study predate the infection). Cell type and time point are not known. Sequenced: PBMCs or a T cell subset sorted from them (not recorded which). CDR3 in amino acids: CAKWTGITDTQYF. For the CDR3, the DNA is TGTGCCAAATGGACAGGGATCACAGATACGCAGTATTTT.